This passage covers 21 T cell receptor beta chains from one sample sequenced in a study of T cell changes during pregnancy in multiple sclerosis. Method: immunoSEQ multiplex PCR; TCRdb's copy keeps in-frame clones and lacks some. The table includes around 100,000 clones, over 75% detected once. Sequencing was performed on peripheral blood, taken in the second trimester of pregnancy. These receptors were taken from a female donor in good health, enrolled as a control in a pregnancy study.

The rearrangement uses TRBV5-1 and TRBJ2-5; 10 nucleotides agree with TRBD2. The CDR3 has 20 residues. Germline-derived CDR1 and CDR2 are SGHRS and YFSETQ. V lost 3 bases, J lost 1 base, and 18 bases stayed unmatched. The CDR3 sequence: CASSYLGVSGASGGQETQYF. CDR3 DNA: TGCGCCAGCAGCTACCTGGGCGTCTCTGGGGCTAGCGGGGGCCAAGAGACCCAGTACTTC. The full variable domain, its missing parts supplied by reference TRBV5-1 and TRBJ2-5, is KAGVTQTPRYLIKTRGQQVTLSCSPISGHRSVSWYQQTPGQGLQFLFEYFSETQRNKGNFPGRFSGRQFSNSRSEMNVSTLELGDSALYLCASSYLGVSGASGGQETQYFGPGTRLLVL.

The gene calls are TRBV2 and TRBJ2-7; 13 positions match TRBD2. The CDR3 contains 15 residues. V was pared by 4 bases and J by 5 bases, with 5 bases of the junction left unmatched. The germline V gene encodes CDR1 SNHLY and CDR2 FYNNEI. The CDR3 is CASSVGTSGTNEQYF. The CDR3 nucleotides are TGTGCCAGCAGTGTTGGGACTAGCGGGACTAACGAGCAGTACTTC.

The rearrangement links TRBV30 to TRBJ2-3; D is perhaps TRBD1 (5 bases). V was cut by 2 bases and J by 6 bases, with 6 bases left in between. Germline CDR1 reads GTSNPN; CDR2 reads SVGIG (reference sequence). The CDR3 covers 11 residues. The CDR3 nucleotides read TGTGCCTGGAGTAAGGGGGATACGCAGTATTTT. Translated, it gives CAWSKGDTQYF.

V and J are TRBV15 and TRBJ1-2, with 8 bases identical to TRBD1. Germline-derived CDR1 and CDR2 are LNHNV and YYDKDF (reference sequence). V lost 5 bases to trimming and J lost 8 bases; unmatched junction nucleotides: 13. The CDR3 has 15 amino acids. CDR3 residues: CATSFPGTGLGGYTF. The CDR3 DNA reads as TGTGCCACCAGCTTCCCCGGGACAGGTCTGGGCGGCTACACCTTC.

This rearrangement joins TRBV7-2 to TRBJ1-5; 12 bases fit TRBD1. Trimming took 5 bases from V and 7 from J; bases not matched to a gene: 12. Germline-derived CDR1 and CDR2 are SGHTA and FQGNSA. This CDR3 is built from 17 residues. The CDR3 bases are TGTGCCAGCAGCGGTCCCCCGGGACAGGGGGCCGGACAGCCCCAGCATTTT. Amino acids: CASSGPPGQGAGQPQHF. The complete variable domain, with remaining parts taken from reference TRBV7-2 and TRBJ1-5, reads GAGVSQSPSNKVTEKGKDVELRCDPISGHTALYWYRQSLGQGLEFLIYFQGNSAPDKSGLPSDRFSAERTGGSVSTLTIQRTQQEDSAVYLCASSGPPGQGAGQPQHFGDGTRLSIL.

The CDR3 here is CASSLVLTGDNSPLHF. The CDR3 region has the DNA TGTGCCAGCAGCTTGGTCCTGACAGGGGATAATTCACCCCTCCACTTT. The chain carries TRBV5-5 and TRBJ1-6; TRBD1 agrees at 8 bases. CDR1 is SGHKS, CDR2 YYEKEE, per germline (reference sequence). The V segment lost 0 bases and the J segment 5 bases; nucleotides outside the gene matches: 4. The CDR3 contains 16 residues.

The chain combines TRBV28 with TRBJ1-4; TRBD1 is a possible D gene (5 bases). There are 16 residues in the CDR3. With 3 bases removed from V and 0 bases from J, the gap between germline ends came to 11 bases. Looked up from germline, CDR1 is MDHEN and CDR2 is SYDVKM. The DNA of the CDR3 is TGTGCCAGCAGTTTCGTTTCGGGGGCAACTAATGAAAAACTGTTTTTT. As protein: CASSFVSGATNEKLFF.

This chain links TRBV2 with TRBJ2-5, with TRBD2 identical over 8 bases. The germline V gene encodes CDR1 SNHLY and CDR2 FYNNEI. Unmatched junction bases numbered 5, after V lost 1 base and J lost 1 base. The CDR3 totals 16 residues. The CDR3 spells CASSEGLAGGQETQYF. The CDR3 nucleotides are TGTGCCAGCAGTGAAGGGCTGGCGGGGGGCCAAGAGACCCAGTACTTC.

This chain uses TRBV28 with TRBJ1-2, with TRBD1 matching 9 bases. V lost 7 bases and J lost 5; bases outside the gene matches: 8. CDR3 size: 14 residues. Germline CDR1 and CDR2: MDHEN and SYDVKM. In nucleotides, the CDR3 is TGTGCCAGCACCATGGGACAGGGAGAATATGGCTACACCTTC. Translation gives CASTMGQGEYGYTF.

The chain joins TRBV2 to TRBJ1-2; tentatively, D is TRBD1 (6 bases). The CDR3 loop spans 12 amino acids. Per the germline V gene, CDR1 is SNHLY and CDR2 is FYNNEI. Trimming shortened V by 8 bases and J by 5 bases, and 12 bases separated the two germline ends. The CDR3 loop reads CASADSLYGYTF. The CDR3 DNA reads as TGTGCCAGCGCGGACAGCCTTTATGGCTACACCTTC. Full variable domain (rest looked up from reference TRBV2 and TRBJ1-2): EPEVTQTPSHQVTQMGQEVILRCVPISNHLYFYWYRQILGQKVEFLVSFYNNEISEKSEIFDDQFSVERPDGSNFTLKIRSTKLEDSAMYFCASADSLYGYTFGSGTRLTVV.

The rearrangement joins TRBV19 to TRBJ2-1, with 7 bases that match TRBD1. The V segment lost 6 bases and the J segment 10 bases; nucleotides outside the gene matches: 6. The CDR3 extends over 12 amino acids. CDR1 is LNHDA and CDR2 is SQIVND in the germline V gene (reference sequence). CDR3 loop: CASSLQGYEQFF. The CDR3 nucleotides are TGTGCCAGTAGCTTACAGGGGTACGAGCAGTTCTTC.

V usage is TRBV18 and J usage is TRBJ1-2, with TRBD1 matching over 7 bases. Germline V CDR1 and CDR2: KGHSH, LQKENI. V shed 2 bases, J shed 7 bases, and the junction held 10 bases outside the gene matches. The CDR3 loop spans 15 amino acids. In DNA, the CDR3 is TGTGCCAGCTCACCATCGGCAGACAGGGAGTCTGGCTACACCTTC. Translating gives CASSPSADRESGYTF.

Only one count was recorded for this clone. The CDR3, as DNA: TGTGCCAGCAGTGAACTAGGAGGGAGTACCGGGGAGCTGTTTTTT. Its protein product is CASSELGGSTGELFF. The J gene is TRBJ2-2, the V gene TRBV6-4, with D maybe TRBD2 (6 bases). The germline V and J ends were trimmed by 3 bases and 5 bases, with 13 bases remaining between them. CDR1 is MRHNA and CDR2 is SNTAGT in the germline V gene. The CDR3 covers 15 residues.

The chain links TRBV30 to TRBJ1-4; D is ambiguous. This CDR3 contains 14 residues. CDR1 GTSNPN and CDR2 SVGIG come from the germline V gene (reference sequence). Trimming removed 1 base at V and 4 bases at J, with 10 bases between. This chain's CDR3 is CAWSGSPGNEKLFF. The CDR3 DNA follows: TGTGCCTGGAGTGGGAGTCCGGGTAATGAAAAACTGTTTTTT.

The chain employs TRBV9 and TRBJ1-1, with 7 bases matching TRBD1. Trimming removed 3 bases from V and 2 bases from J; junction bases left unmatched: 4. This CDR3 comprises 14 residues. The germline V gene encodes CDR1 SGDLS and CDR2 YYNGEE. CDR3 bases: TGTGCCAGCAGCGCAACAGGGGCAAACACTGAAGCTTTCTTT. It encodes CASSATGANTEAFF.

The chain employs TRBV6-6 and TRBJ1-1, with 7 bases identical to TRBD1. The germline CDR1 and CDR2 sequences are MNHNY and SVGAGI (reference sequence). V was clipped by 6 bases and J by 4 bases; unmatched bases: 14. This CDR3 spans 16 amino acids. CDR3 region: CASRATGWSVGTEAFF. CDR3 coding DNA: TGTGCCAGCAGGGCGACAGGGTGGTCGGTCGGCACTGAAGCTTTCTTT.

V and J are TRBV5-4 and TRBJ1-1; D is ambiguous. Germline V CDR1 and CDR2: SGHNT, YYREEE (reference sequence). Trimming removed 4 bases from V and 1 base from J, with 8 bases in between. The length of the CDR3 is 13 residues. The CDR3 DNA reads TGTGCCAGCAGCCCCACAACGAACACTGAAGCTTTCTTT. Its translation: CASSPTTNTEAFF.

The V and J genes are TRBV19 and TRBJ2-7; 12 nucleotides align to TRBD2. Germline trimming cut 4 bases from V and 5 bases from J; bases unmatched to any gene: 9. Germline assignment: CDR1 LNHDA and CDR2 SQIVND (reference sequence). There are 16 residues in the CDR3. The chain's CDR3 is CASSTPLAGGPDEQYF. The CDR3 DNA follows: TGTGCCAGTAGTACTCCCCTAGCGGGAGGGCCGGACGAGCAGTACTTC.

For this clone: Other DNA sequences in the same sample also yield this CDR3. The V call is TRBV18, the J call TRBJ1-1; tentatively, D is TRBD1 (5 bases). V was trimmed by 3 bases and J by 2 bases, leaving 10 bases between them. Germline CDR1 KGHSH, CDR2 LQKENI. CDR3 length: 14 residues. The DNA for the CDR3 is TGTGCCAGCTCACCGTTAAGGGGTAACACTGAAGCTTTCTTT. It encodes CASSPLRGNTEAFF. The full variable domain, rest sourced from reference TRBV18 and TRBJ1-1, is NAGVMQNPRHLVRRRGQEARLRCSPMKGHSHVYWYRQLPEEGLKFMVYLQKENIIDESGMPKERFSAEFPKEGPSILRIQQVVRGDSAAYFCASSPLRGNTEAFFGQGTRLTVV.

The chain carries TRBV7-9 and TRBJ1-2, with D possibly TRBD1 on 5 matching bases. There are 15 residues in the CDR3. CDR1 SEHNR and CDR2 FQNEAQ come from the germline V gene (reference sequence). V lost 0 bases to trimming and J lost 6 bases, with 14 bases between them. CDR3 in amino acids: CASSLALFGGDGYTF. In DNA form, the CDR3 reads TGTGCCAGCAGCTTAGCGCTTTTTGGAGGGGATGGCTACACCTTC.

The chain couples TRBV19 to TRBJ2-5, with TRBD1 as a possible D gene (5 bases). This CDR3 comprises 13 residues. The V and J ends lost 5 bases and 4 bases respectively, with 11 bases between them. Germline CDR1 LNHDA, CDR2 SQIVND (reference sequence). CDR3 loop: CASSLGQVETQYF. The CDR3 nucleotides read TGTGCCAGTAGTCTAGGACAAGTAGAGACCCAGTACTTC.